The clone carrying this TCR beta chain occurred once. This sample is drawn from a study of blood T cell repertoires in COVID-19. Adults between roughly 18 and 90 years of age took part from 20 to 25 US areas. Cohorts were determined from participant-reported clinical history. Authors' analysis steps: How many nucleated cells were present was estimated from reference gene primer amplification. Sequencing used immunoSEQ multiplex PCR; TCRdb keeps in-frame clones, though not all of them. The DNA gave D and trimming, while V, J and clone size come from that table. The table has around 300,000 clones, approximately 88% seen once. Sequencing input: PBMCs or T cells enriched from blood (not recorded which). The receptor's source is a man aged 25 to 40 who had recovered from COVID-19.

In DNA form, the CDR3 reads TGCGCCAGCAGCTTGGATGGCAGAGGCGGTGTCGGGGGCTACACCTTC. Amino acid sequence: CASSLDGRGGVGGYTF. This chain uses TRBV5-1 with TRBJ1-2; D unresolved. The V gene's germline CDR1 is SGHRS and CDR2 YFSETQ. This CDR3 has 16 amino acids. The V and J ends lost 0 bases and 8 bases respectively, with 20 bases between them.